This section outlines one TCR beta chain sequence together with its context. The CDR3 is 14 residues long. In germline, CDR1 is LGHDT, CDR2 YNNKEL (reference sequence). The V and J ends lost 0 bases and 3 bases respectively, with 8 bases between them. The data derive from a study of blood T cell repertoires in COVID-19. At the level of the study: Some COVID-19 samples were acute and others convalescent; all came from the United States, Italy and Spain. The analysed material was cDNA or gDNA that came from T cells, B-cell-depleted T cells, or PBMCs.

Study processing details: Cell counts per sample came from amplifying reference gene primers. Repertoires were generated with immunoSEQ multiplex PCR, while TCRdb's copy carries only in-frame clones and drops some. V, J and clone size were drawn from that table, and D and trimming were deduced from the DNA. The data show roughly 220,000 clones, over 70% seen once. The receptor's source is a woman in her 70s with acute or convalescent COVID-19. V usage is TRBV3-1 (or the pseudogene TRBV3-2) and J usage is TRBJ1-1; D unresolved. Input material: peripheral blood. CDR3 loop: CASSQEGSYTEAFF. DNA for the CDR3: TGTGCCAGCAGCCAAGAGGGCTCGTACACTGAAGCTTTCTTT.